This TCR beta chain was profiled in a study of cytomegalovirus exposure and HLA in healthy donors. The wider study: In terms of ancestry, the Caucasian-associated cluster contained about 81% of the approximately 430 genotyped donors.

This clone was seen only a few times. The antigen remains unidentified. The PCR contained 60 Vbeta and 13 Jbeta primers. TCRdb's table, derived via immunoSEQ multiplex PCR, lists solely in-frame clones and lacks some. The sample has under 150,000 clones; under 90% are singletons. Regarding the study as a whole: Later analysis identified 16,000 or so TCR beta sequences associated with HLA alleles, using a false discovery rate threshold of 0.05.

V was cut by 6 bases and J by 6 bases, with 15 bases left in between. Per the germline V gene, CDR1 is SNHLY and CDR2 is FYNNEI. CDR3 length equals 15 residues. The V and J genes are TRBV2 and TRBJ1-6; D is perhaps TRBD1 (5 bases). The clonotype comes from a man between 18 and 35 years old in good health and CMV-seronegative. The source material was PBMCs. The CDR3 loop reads CASRLEGPANSPLHF. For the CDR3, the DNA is TGTGCCAGCAGGTTGGAGGGACCGGCTAATTCACCCCTCCACTTT.